This is a list of T cell receptor beta chains from one sample in a study of cytomegalovirus exposure and HLA in healthy donors. Clones were read by immunoSEQ multiplex PCR, and TCRdb kept only the in-frame ones, dropping some. Of roughly 190,000 clones listed, around 85% are singletons. The specimen was PBMCs. Source of these receptors: a man aged 18 to 30 in good health and CMV-seronegative. Each CDR3 is given without its conserved first and last residue. D genes are given only for firm matches. The listing skips clone size in some rows; elsewhere it reads once, few, many or a size class.

V: TRBV6-5; size: NA; D: NA; J: TRBJ2-2; CDR3: ASSPDWNTGELF
V: TRBV4-3; size: NA; D: NA; J: TRBJ2-1; CDR3: ASSQDPGDREQF
V: TRBV7-9; size: NA; D: NA; J: TRBJ2-3; CDR3: ASSLGIIAEATDTQY
V: TRBV4-3; size: NA; D: NA; J: TRBJ2-5; CDR3: ASSHRTSSGGQPQETQY
V: TRBV19; size: few; D: TRBD2; J: TRBJ2-7; CDR3: ASRTTGTSDYEQY
V: TRBV6-6; size: NA; D: NA; J: TRBJ2-7; CDR3: ATRGQTYEQY
V: TRBV19; size: few; D: TRBD1; J: TRBJ2-2; CDR3: ASNSGTGSTGELF
V: TRBV7-9; size: NA; D: TRBD2; J: TRBJ2-1; CDR3: ASSSRASGGEAAEQF
V: TRBV7-8; size: NA; D: NA; J: TRBJ2-1; CDR3: ASSLLVGFFNEQF
V: TRBV18; size: NA; D: NA; J: TRBJ2-7; CDR3: ASSHSGLPYEQY
V: TRBV7-2; size: NA; D: TRBD1; J: TRBJ1-4; CDR3: ASSQGQGGGKLF
V: TRBV7-2; size: NA; D: NA; J: TRBJ2-1; CDR3: ASSLDSSEQF
V: TRBV13; size: NA; D: TRBD1; J: TRBJ2-7; CDR3: ASSLTKIRGPGEQY
V: TRBV4-1; size: NA; D: TRBD1; J: TRBJ1-5; CDR3: ASSQSGTGGQPQH
V: TRBV5-6; size: NA; D: TRBD2; J: TRBJ2-7; CDR3: ASSHSGALPYEQY
V: TRBV9; size: NA; D: TRBD1; J: TRBJ2-7; CDR3: ASSFKGQGGEQY
V: TRBV15; size: NA; D: TRBD1; J: TRBJ1-1; CDR3: ATSSNRGRETEAF
V: TRBV5-1; size: NA; D: NA; J: TRBJ2-2; CDR3: ASSADRLNTGELF
V: TRBV25-1; size: NA; D: TRBD1; J: TRBJ1-3; CDR3: ASRPDRVWGNTIY
V: TRBV27; size: NA; D: TRBD1; J: TRBJ1-5; CDR3: ASSPGTGGSGPQH
V: TRBV7-6; size: NA; D: TRBD1; J: TRBJ2-2; CDR3: ASSRDRAPTGELF
V: TRBV18; size: few; D: TRBD2; J: TRBJ2-1; CDR3: ASSPLGLAGVVPPDNEQF
V: TRBV6-5; size: NA; D: TRBD1; J: TRBJ2-3; CDR3: ASTADRGSTDTQY
V: TRBV11-3; size: NA; D: TRBD2; J: TRBJ2-4; CDR3: ASSLVASGGAGNIQY
V: TRBV7-4; size: NA; D: TRBD1; J: TRBJ2-7; CDR3: ASSSPQGAGAEYEQY
V: TRBV19; size: NA; D: NA; J: TRBJ1-5; CDR3: ASSQQGNQPQH
V: TRBV4-3; size: NA; D: NA; J: TRBJ2-1; CDR3: ASSRELRNEQF
V: TRBV7-8; size: few; D: TRBD1; J: TRBJ2-5; CDR3: ASSATGGQETQY
V: TRBV7-2; size: NA; D: NA; J: TRBJ2-5; CDR3: ASTKGLLQETQY
V: TRBV7-9; size: NA; D: TRBD2; J: TRBJ2-2; CDR3: ASRVGLAGPTGELF
V: TRBV10-3; size: NA; D: TRBD1; J: TRBJ2-3; CDR3: AISGRGRDTQY
V: TRBV19; size: NA; D: NA; J: TRBJ2-5; CDR3: ASSIETTQETQY
V: TRBV29-1; size: NA; D: TRBD2; J: TRBJ2-1; CDR3: SVAGTSYNEQF
V: TRBV7-9; size: NA; D: TRBD2; J: TRBJ2-1; CDR3: ASSPAGLAGGGNEQF
V: TRBV19; size: NA; D: TRBD2; J: TRBJ2-1; CDR3: ASSISGGSYNEQF
V: TRBV10-2; size: NA; D: TRBD2; J: TRBJ2-2; CDR3: ASSVLAGETGELF
V: TRBV5-1; size: NA; D: TRBD1; J: TRBJ1-2; CDR3: ASSPDRGVYGYT
V: TRBV5-1; size: NA; D: NA; J: TRBJ2-5; CDR3: ASRLGPVQETQY
V: TRBV18; size: NA; D: NA; J: TRBJ1-5; CDR3: ASSPARNQPQH
V: TRBV2; size: NA; D: NA; J: TRBJ2-7; CDR3: ASSPESRY
V: TRBV7-2; size: NA; D: TRBD2; J: TRBJ2-7; CDR3: ASSSQGTSGGPYEQY
V: TRBV9; size: NA; D: TRBD1; J: TRBJ1-3; CDR3: ASSVGTGLLNSGNTIY
V: TRBV7-6; size: NA; D: NA; J: TRBJ2-1; CDR3: ASSLARWRDHNEQF
V: TRBV10-2; size: NA; D: TRBD1; J: TRBJ2-7; CDR3: ASSEMGQGSYEQY
V: TRBV14; size: NA; D: NA; J: TRBJ2-7; CDR3: ASSQDGQIYEQY
V: TRBV7-2; size: NA; D: NA; J: TRBJ2-5; CDR3: ASSWRGRYQETQY
V: TRBV5-6; size: NA; D: NA; J: TRBJ2-5; CDR3: ASSLDPGGLETQY